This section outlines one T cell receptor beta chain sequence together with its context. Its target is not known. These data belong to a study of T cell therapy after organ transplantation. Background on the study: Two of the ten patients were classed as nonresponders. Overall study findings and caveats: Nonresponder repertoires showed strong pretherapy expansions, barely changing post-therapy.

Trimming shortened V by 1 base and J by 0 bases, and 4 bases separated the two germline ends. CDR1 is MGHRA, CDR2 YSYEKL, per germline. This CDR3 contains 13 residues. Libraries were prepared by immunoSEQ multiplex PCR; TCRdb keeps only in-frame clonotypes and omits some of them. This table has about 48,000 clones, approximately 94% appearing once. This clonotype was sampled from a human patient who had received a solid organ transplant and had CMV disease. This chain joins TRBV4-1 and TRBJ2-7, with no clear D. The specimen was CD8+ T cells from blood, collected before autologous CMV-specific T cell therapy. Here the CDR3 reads CASSQAHSYEQYF. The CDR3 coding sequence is TGCGCCAGCAGCCAAGCCCACTCCTACGAGCAGTACTTC.